The next 26 T cell receptor beta chains were all read from a single sample in a study of beta chain features in type 1 diabetes. As every portion of the isolated RNA was reverse transcribed, the sequencing read expressed TCRB transcripts. The data were produced by immunoSEQ multiplex PCR, yet TCRdb's version contains in-frame clones alone and is incomplete. In the table there are about 290,000 clones, about 8.5% of which are singletons. The sample consisted of central memory CD4+ T cells from blood. The receptors originated from a woman aged 18-30 years in good health.

The chain links TRBV7-2 to TRBJ2-7; D gene unclear. The CDR3 spans 11 residues. Germline V gives CDR1 SGHTA, CDR2 FQGNSA. Trimming took off 3 bases at V and 6 bases at J, with 6 bases between the two ends. The CDR3: CASSFRFEQYF. The CDR3, as DNA: TGTGCCAGCAGCTTTCGATTCGAGCAGTACTTC. Based on the CDR3 plus reference TRBV7-2 and TRBJ2-7, the full variable domain is GAGVSQSPSNKVTEKGKDVELRCDPISGHTALYWYRQSLGQGLEFLIYFQGNSAPDKSGLPSDRFSAERTGGSVSTLTIQRTQQEDSAVYLCASSFRFEQYFGPGTRLTVT.

The chain carries TRBV5-6 and TRBJ2-1; D might be TRBD1 (6 bases). V was clipped by 2 bases and J by 2 bases, with 14 bases between them. Germline lookup yields CDR1 SGHDT and CDR2 YYEEEE. The CDR3 totals 16 residues. As DNA, the CDR3 is TGTGCCAGCAGCTTAGTGGGCAGGGGCACCTACAATGAGCAGTTCTTC. Translating it yields CASSLVGRGTYNEQFF.

This chain links TRBV29-1 with TRBJ1-1, with D possibly matching TRBD1 (6 bases). Germline V gene data show CDR1 as SQVTM and CDR2 as ANQGSEA. V was shortened by 5 bases and J by 1 base, with 17 bases between the two germline ends. This CDR3 has 15 residues. The CDR3 nucleotides read TGCAGCGTTAGCCGGGACAACAGACGGAACACTGAAGCTTTCTTT. Amino acids: CSVSRDNRRNTEAFF.

This chain joins TRBV18 and TRBJ2-1; 8 bases match TRBD1. Losses at the gene ends were 0 bases for V and 10 bases for J; bases not matched to a gene: 8. Germline V CDR1 and CDR2: KGHSH, LQKENI. The CDR3 spans 15 residues. The CDR3 loop reads CASSPPSTRDREQFF. CDR3 bases: TGTGCCAGCTCACCACCAAGTACTAGGGACAGGGAGCAGTTCTTC.

This chain uses TRBV19 with TRBJ1-5; D call uncertain. The CDR3 runs 13 residues. The germline gives CDR1 LNHDA, CDR2 SQIVND (reference sequence). V was cut by 6 bases and J by 5 bases, with 11 bases left in between. The CDR3: CASRKTGDQPQHF. The CDR3 DNA reads as TGTGCCAGTAGAAAAACTGGGGATCAGCCCCAGCATTTT.

There are many counts of this clone. This chain joins TRBV5-1 and TRBJ1-3; no reliable D call. The V and J ends lost 2 bases and 16 bases respectively, with 13 bases between them. Germline CDR1 SGHRS, CDR2 YFSETQ. The CDR3 extends over 11 amino acids. The chain's CDR3 is CASSFEGAWYF. The CDR3 DNA reads as TGCGCCAGCAGCTTTGAGGGTGCCTGGTATTTT.

V is TRBV18 and J is TRBJ1-1, with D possibly TRBD1 on 6 matching bases. The germline gives CDR1 KGHSH, CDR2 LQKENI. CDR3 length equals 15 residues. The V end lost 5 bases, the J end lost 0 bases, and 13 bases lay between the germline ends. The CDR3 loop reads CASSDRIGMNTEAFF. CDR3 nucleotides: TGTGCCAGCTCAGACAGGATCGGGATGAACACTGAAGCTTTCTTT.

The gene calls are TRBV27 and TRBJ1-3; a possible D gene is TRBD1 (6 bases). CDR1 and CDR2 from the germline V gene are MNHEY and SMNVEV (reference sequence). V was pared by 6 bases and J by 3 bases, with 12 bases between. The CDR3 length is 14 residues. The CDR3 nucleotides are TGTGCCAGCAGCCGCAGGGGAGGTGGAAACACCATATATTTT. This sequence encodes CASSRRGGGNTIYF.

This clone was seen only once. The rearrangement links TRBV5-1 to TRBJ2-3; 7 bases map to TRBD2. The length of the CDR3 is 14 residues. The germline V gene encodes CDR1 SGHRS and CDR2 YFSETQ. V lost 2 bases and J lost 3; bases outside the gene matches: 3. In DNA, the CDR3 is TGCGCCAGCAGCTTCCGGGGAGGGACAGATACGCAGTATTTT. Translated, it gives CASSFRGGTDTQYF.

This clone appeared a few times. This chain uses TRBV9 with TRBJ1-5, with D maybe TRBD1 (6 bases). This CDR3 has 15 residues. CDR1 is SGDLS and CDR2 is YYNGEE in the germline V gene. The germline V and J ends were trimmed by 3 bases and 3 bases, with 13 bases remaining between them. The CDR3, as DNA: TGTGCCAGCAGCGGCCTCGGACAGTTCAATCAGCCCCAGCATTTT. Amino acid sequence: CASSGLGQFNQPQHF.

This clone was found a few times. The genes are TRBV11-2 and TRBJ2-5; D gene unclear. This CDR3 is built from 12 residues. Per the germline V gene, CDR1 is SGHAT and CDR2 is FQNNGV. V lost 2 bases to trimming and J lost 4 bases, with 5 bases between them. CDR3 sequence (DNA): TGTGCCAGCAGCTTAATGGGAGAGACCCAGTACTTC. This encodes CASSLMGETQYF.

In its sample, this clone was seen many times. The rearrangement joins TRBV7-8 to TRBJ1-5; maybe TRBD1 (5 bases). This CDR3 is 17 amino acids long. Germline loops: CDR1 SGHVS, CDR2 FQNEAQ. The ends were cut back, 7 bases at V and 0 bases at J, with 19 bases in the middle. The CDR3: CASTPNGGGDSNQPQHF. The CDR3 DNA follows: TGTGCCAGCACCCCCAACGGGGGTGGGGATAGCAATCAGCCCCAGCATTTT.

This clone was recorded many times. The V gene is TRBV7-9, the J gene TRBJ1-1; D may be TRBD1 (6 bases). Germline V gene lookup returns CDR1 SEHNR and CDR2 FQNEAQ (reference sequence). The CDR3 loop spans 13 amino acids. The V gene lost 2 bases and the J gene lost 11 bases, with 15 bases spanning the gap. CDR3 sequence (DNA): TGTGCCAGCAGCTTATACAGGGAAGGGAAGGCTTTCTTT. This encodes CASSLYREGKAFF.

This clone was seen only a few times. The CDR3 DNA reads as TGTGCCAGCTCACCGCAGGGCGGCCGGGAGAACTATGGTGGCTACACCTTC. Translating gives CASSPQGGRENYGGYTF. This chain uses TRBV18 with TRBJ1-2, with D perhaps matching TRBD1 (5 bases). Trimming pared 3 bases from V and 7 bases from J, leaving 24 bases between. Germline CDR1 reads KGHSH; CDR2 reads LQKENI. The CDR3 has 17 amino acids. Complete variable domain (other parts from reference TRBV18 and TRBJ1-2): NAGVMQNPRHLVRRRGQEARLRCSPMKGHSHVYWYRQLPEEGLKFMVYLQKENIIDESGMPKERFSAEFPKEGPSILRIQQVVRGDSAAYFCASSPQGGRENYGGYTFGSGTRLTVV.

This clone was picked up a small number of times. This chain joins TRBV9 and TRBJ2-1, with 8 bases that match TRBD2. Trimming cost V 1 base and J 8 bases; bases outside gene matches: 5. The CDR3 covers 14 residues. Per the germline V gene, CDR1 is SGDLS and CDR2 is YYNGEE. The CDR3 loop reads CASSVLTSGDEQFF. The CDR3, as DNA: TGTGCCAGCAGCGTATTAACTAGCGGAGATGAGCAGTTCTTC.

This clone was seen a handful of times. The CDR3 here is CASSLEGSRNQPQHF. For the CDR3, the DNA is TGTGCCAGCAGCTTAGAGGGATCCCGTAATCAGCCCCAGCATTTT. The rearrangement joins TRBV11-2 to TRBJ1-5; D remains ambiguous. Trimming took 0 bases from V and 4 from J, leaving 10 bases between them. CDR3 length: 15 residues. The germline V gene has CDR1 SGHAT and CDR2 FQNNGV.

This clone was picked up a small number of times. CDR3 DNA: TGTGCCAGCAGCTTAAAGACAGGCCCAGGGGAGACCCAGTACTTC. As protein: CASSLKTGPGETQYF. The rearrangement links TRBV5-4 to TRBJ2-5; D is possibly TRBD1 (6 bases). The CDR3 loop spans 15 amino acids. CDR1 and CDR2 from the germline V gene are SGHNT and YYREEE (reference sequence). Trimming removed 2 bases from V and 5 bases from J, with 16 bases in between.

This clone was detected ten times or more. This rearrangement joins TRBV7-3 to TRBJ2-6, with no clear D. CDR1 and CDR2 from the germline V gene are SGHTA and FQGTGA. Trimming left V 3 bases short and J 0 bases short, with 12 bases between. The CDR3 has 17 amino acids. The CDR3 spells CASSFSPQSSGANVLTF. The DNA of the CDR3 is TGTGCCAGCAGCTTTTCCCCTCAGAGCTCTGGGGCCAACGTCCTGACTTTC.

The V call is TRBV7-8, the J call TRBJ2-2; the D gene is possibly TRBD2 (5 bases). Trimming shortened V by 4 bases and J by 6 bases, and 21 bases separated the two germline ends. The CDR3 covers 17 residues. CDR1 and CDR2 (germline): SGHVS, FQNEAQ. CDR3 nucleotide sequence: TGTGCCAGCAGCTCTAAATCAGCGGCGAGAAGGGCCGGGGAGCTGTTTTTT. It codes for CASSSKSAARRAGELFF.

This chain links TRBV4-2 with TRBJ1-2; TRBD1 agrees at 7 bases. CDR1 and CDR2 from the germline V gene are LGHNA and YNFKEQ. The junction had 16 bases not matched to a gene; V was cut back by 3 bases and J by 6 bases. The CDR3 spans 17 residues. Written as DNA, the CDR3 is TGTGCCAGCAGCCAGGATGGGGGGACAGACAACTCCCATGGCTACACCTTC. Its translation: CASSQDGGTDNSHGYTF.

V and J are TRBV29-1 and TRBJ1-1, with 8 bases that match TRBD1. The CDR3 loop spans 13 amino acids. The junction had 11 bases not matched to a gene; V was cut back by 6 bases and J by 8 bases. Germline CDR1 and CDR2: SQVTM and ANQGSEA. The CDR3 loop reads CSVTSTGASEAFF. CDR3 nucleotide sequence: TGCAGCGTGACATCGACAGGGGCGTCGGAAGCTTTCTTT.

The chain links TRBV6-5 to TRBJ2-2; 7 nucleotides align to TRBD1. This CDR3 spans 13 amino acids. The V gene end was trimmed by 8 bases and the J gene end by 5 bases; junction bases not matched to a gene: 5. Germline CDR1 and CDR2: MNHEY and SVGAGI. The DNA of the CDR3 is TGTGCCAGCCGGGACAGTCGGACCGGGGAGCTGTTTTTT. Protein sequence: CASRDSRTGELFF.

This clone was detected ten times or more. This chain uses TRBV12-5 with TRBJ1-1; D is undetermined. Trimming stripped 2 bases from V and 4 bases from J, with 11 bases between. Germline CDR1 LGHNT, CDR2 FRNRAP. CDR3 length: 14 amino acids. CDR3: CASGLRVFATEAFF. The DNA for the CDR3 is TGTGCTAGTGGTTTGAGGGTTTTCGCCACTGAAGCTTTCTTT.

This clone was recorded many times. J is TRBJ2-7 and V is TRBV4-1; TRBD2 matches at 8 bases. The CDR3 extends over 15 amino acids. V trimming: 2 bases; J trimming: 1 base; junction bases outside the gene matches: 4. Germline V gives CDR1 MGHRA, CDR2 YSYEKL. The CDR3 nucleotides read TGCGCCAGCAGCCAACTGGGACTAGTATCCTACGAGCAGTACTTC. The encoded protein is CASSQLGLVSYEQYF.

The rearrangement links TRBV7-2 to TRBJ2-4; 7 nucleotides match TRBD1. The junction had 3 bases not matched to a gene; V was cut back by 6 bases and J by 4 bases. There are 13 residues in the CDR3. Germline V gives CDR1 SGHTA, CDR2 FQGNSA. CDR3 region: CASRPGQKNIQYF. The CDR3 nucleotides are TGTGCCAGCAGGCCGGGACAGAAAAACATTCAGTACTTC. The full variable domain, rest sourced from reference TRBV7-2 and TRBJ2-4, is GAGVSQSPSNKVTEKGKDVELRCDPISGHTALYWYRQSLGQGLEFLIYFQGNSAPDKSGLPSDRFSAERTGGSVSTLTIQRTQQEDSAVYLCASRPGQKNIQYFGAGTRLSVL.

The chain links TRBV7-3 to TRBJ1-5; D unclear. V lost 5 bases and J lost 6, with 11 bases in between. The CDR3 extends over 13 amino acids. Germline V CDR1 and CDR2: SGHTA, FQGTGA. CDR3 region: CASSLEPFQPQHF. CDR3 nucleotides: TGTGCCAGCAGCCTGGAGCCTTTTCAGCCCCAGCATTTT.